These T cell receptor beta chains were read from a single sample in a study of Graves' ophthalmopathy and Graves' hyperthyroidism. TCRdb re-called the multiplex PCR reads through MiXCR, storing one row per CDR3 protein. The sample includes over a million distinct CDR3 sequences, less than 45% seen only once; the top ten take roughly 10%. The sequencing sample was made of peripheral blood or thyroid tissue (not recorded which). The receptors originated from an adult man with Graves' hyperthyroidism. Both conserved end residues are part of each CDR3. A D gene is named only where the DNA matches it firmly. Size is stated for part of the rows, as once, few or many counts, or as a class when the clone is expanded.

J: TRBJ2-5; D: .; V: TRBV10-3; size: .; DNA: TGTGCCATCAGACGCACGGAGACCCAGTACTTC; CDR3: CAIRRTETQYF
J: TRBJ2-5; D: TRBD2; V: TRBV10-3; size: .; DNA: TGTGCCATCAGTAGCCTAGCGGGAGACCGAGAGACCCAGTACTTC; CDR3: CAISSLAGDRETQYF
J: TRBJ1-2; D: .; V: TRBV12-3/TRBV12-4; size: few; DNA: TGTGCCAGCAGTCCCCGCCTGGGTATTGCTGGCTACACCTTC; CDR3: CASSPRLGIAGYTF
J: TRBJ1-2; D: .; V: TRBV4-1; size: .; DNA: TGCGCCAGCAGCCAGACGCAGAGAGTAAGTTATGGCTACACCTTC; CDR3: CASSQTQRVSYGYTF
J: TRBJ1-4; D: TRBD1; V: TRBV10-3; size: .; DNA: TGTGCCATCAGTGAGGGACAGGGGGATGAAAAACTGTTTTTT; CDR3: CAISEGQGDEKLFF
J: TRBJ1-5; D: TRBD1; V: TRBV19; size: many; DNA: TGTGCCAGTAGTATACCGGGACAGGGGGCTGGTCAGCCCCAGCATTTT; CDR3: CASSIPGQGAGQPQHF
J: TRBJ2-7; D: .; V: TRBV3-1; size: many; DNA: TGTGCCAGCAGCCAGTTTCAGAACGAGCAGTACTTC; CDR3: CASSQFQNEQYF
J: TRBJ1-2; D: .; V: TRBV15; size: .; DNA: TGTGCCACCAGCAGAGATAGGGACAAGGTTGGCTACACCTTC; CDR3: CATSRDRDKVGYTF
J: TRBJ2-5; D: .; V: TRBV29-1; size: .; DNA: TGCAGCGTTGAAGTTAGCGAGACCCAGTACTTC; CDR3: CSVEVSETQYF
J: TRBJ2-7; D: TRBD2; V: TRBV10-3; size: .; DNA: TGTGCCATCGCCACGACTAGCGAGGGGGTTCTAGCCTACGAGCAGTACTTC; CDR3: CAIATTSEGVLAYEQYF
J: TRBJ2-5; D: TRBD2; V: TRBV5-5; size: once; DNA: TGTGCCAGCAGTAAAAGACTAGCGGGAGTAGAGACCCAGTACTTC; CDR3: CASSKRLAGVETQYF
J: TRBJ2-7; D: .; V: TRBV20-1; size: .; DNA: TGCAGTGCTAGGGGGGCCATAAATCTCTACGAGCAGTACTTC; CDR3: CSARGAINLYEQYF
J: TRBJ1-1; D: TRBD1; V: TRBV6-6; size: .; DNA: TGTGCCAGCAGGGCACAGGGGGCAACTGAAGCTTTCTTT; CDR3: CASRAQGATEAFF
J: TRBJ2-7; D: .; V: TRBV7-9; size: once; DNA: TGTGCCAGCAGCCTCGGGGTCGTCGTTCCCCACAAGTACTTC; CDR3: CASSLGVVVPHKYF
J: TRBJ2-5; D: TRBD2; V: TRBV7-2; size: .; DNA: TGTGCCAGCGGGGTAGCGGGAGGTCCAGAGACCCAGTACTTC; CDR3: CASGVAGGPETQYF
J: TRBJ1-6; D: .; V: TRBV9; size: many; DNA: TGTGCCAGCAGCCTCCCTGCGTTGAGTCTCCACTTT; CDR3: CASSLPALSLHF
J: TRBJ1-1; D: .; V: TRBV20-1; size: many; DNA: TGCAGTGCTAGAGTGGCCTGGAGCCAGCTCAACACTGAAGCTTTCTTT; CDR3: CSARVAWSQLNTEAFF
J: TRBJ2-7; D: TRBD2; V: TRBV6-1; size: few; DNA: TGTGCCGGCAGCGTGGCTAGCGGAGGCTACGAGCAGTACTTC; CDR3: CAGSVASGGYEQYF
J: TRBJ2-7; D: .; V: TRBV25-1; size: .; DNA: TGTGCCAGCACCGGGGGAGAGGGCTCCTACGAGCAGTACTTC; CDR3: CASTGGEGSYEQYF
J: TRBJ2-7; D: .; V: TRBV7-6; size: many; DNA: TGTGCCAGCAGCTTAACTCCCACCTACGAGCAGTACTTC; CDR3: CASSLTPTYEQYF
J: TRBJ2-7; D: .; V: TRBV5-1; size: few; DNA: TGCGCCAGCAGCTTGGGGGCCCCTTTCGGCTACGAGCAGTACTTC; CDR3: CASSLGAPFGYEQYF
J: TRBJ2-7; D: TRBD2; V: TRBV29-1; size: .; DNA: TGCAGCGCTCATGGGGGGGGACTAGCCTCCTACGAGCAGTACTTC; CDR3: CSAHGGGLASYEQYF
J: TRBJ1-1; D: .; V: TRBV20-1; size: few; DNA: TGCAGTGCTAGAGATCCGGGGGGCGGGGGAGCTTTCTTT; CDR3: CSARDPGGGGAFF
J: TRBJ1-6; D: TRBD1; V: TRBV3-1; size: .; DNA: TGTGCCAGCAGCCACCCCGGGACAGGAGCTTCTAATTCACCCCTCCACTTT; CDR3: CASSHPGTGASNSPLHF
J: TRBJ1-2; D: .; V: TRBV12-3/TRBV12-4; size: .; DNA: TGTGCCAGCAGTCCGACCCTCTATGGCTACACCTTC; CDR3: CASSPTLYGYTF
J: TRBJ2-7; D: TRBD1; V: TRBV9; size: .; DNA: TGTGCCAGCAGCGACCAACAGGGGGCAAAAGGGTACGAGCAGTACTTC; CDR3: CASSDQQGAKGYEQYF
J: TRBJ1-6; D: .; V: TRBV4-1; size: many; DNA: TGCGCCAGCAGCCAAAAGGTGGGGAATTCACCCCTCCACTTT; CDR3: CASSQKVGNSPLHF
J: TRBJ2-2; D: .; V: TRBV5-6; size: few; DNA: TGTGCCAGCAGCTTGGTTGGGGGATTGGCCGGGGAGCTGTTTTTT; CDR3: CASSLVGGLAGELFF
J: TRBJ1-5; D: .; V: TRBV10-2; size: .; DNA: TGCGCCAGCAGCTTGGGAAAGGGACCCAATCAGCCCCAGCATTTT; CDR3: CASSLGKGPNQPQHF
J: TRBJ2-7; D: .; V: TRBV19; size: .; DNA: TGTGCCGGTAGTATCGTTGTTGGCACCTACGAGCAGTACTTC; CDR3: CAGSIVVGTYEQYF
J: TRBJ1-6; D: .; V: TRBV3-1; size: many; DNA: TGTGCCAGCAGCCAAGAAGCGCCTAATTCACCCCTCCACTTT; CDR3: CASSQEAPNSPLHF
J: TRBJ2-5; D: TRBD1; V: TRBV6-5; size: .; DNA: TGTGCCAGCAGTGTCGGACAGGGGGCTAGCGGAGAGACCCAGTACTTC; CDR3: CASSVGQGASGETQYF
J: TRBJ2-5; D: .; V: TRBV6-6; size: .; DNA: TGTGCCAGCAGCCAAGGGGGTACAAAGCAAGAGACCCAGTACTTC; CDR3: CASSQGGTKQETQYF
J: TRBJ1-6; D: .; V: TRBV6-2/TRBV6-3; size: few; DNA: TGTGCCAGCAGTTATTCGGCGTCACCCCTCCACTTT; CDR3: CASSYSASPLHF
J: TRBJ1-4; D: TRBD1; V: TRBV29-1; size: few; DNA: TGCAGCGTCGGGACAGGGTCCGAAAAACTGTTTTTT; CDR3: CSVGTGSEKLFF
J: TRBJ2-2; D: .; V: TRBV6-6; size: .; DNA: TGTGCCAGCAGTTATCCTTATAGCGACACCGGGGAGCTGTTTTTT; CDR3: CASSYPYSDTGELFF
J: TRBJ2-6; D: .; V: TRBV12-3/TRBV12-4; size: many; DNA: TGTGCCAGCAGTACTGGGGCCAACGTCCTGACTTTC; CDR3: CASSTGANVLTF
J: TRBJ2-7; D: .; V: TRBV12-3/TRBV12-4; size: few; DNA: TGTGCCAGCAGTTTCCCGGGGGTCGAGCAGTACTTC; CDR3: CASSFPGVEQYF
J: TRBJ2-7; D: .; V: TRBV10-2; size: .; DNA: TGCGCCAGCAGTGACCGGACACTAACATCCTACGAGCAGTACTTC; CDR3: CASSDRTLTSYEQYF
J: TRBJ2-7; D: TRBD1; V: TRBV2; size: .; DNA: TGTGCCAGCAGCGTAACCGGACAGGGCATCTACGAGCAGTACTTC; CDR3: CASSVTGQGIYEQYF
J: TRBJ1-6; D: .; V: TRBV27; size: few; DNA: TGTGCCAGCAGTTTCTCCCCCCGGGACACTTCACCCCTCCACTTT; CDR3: CASSFSPRDTSPLHF
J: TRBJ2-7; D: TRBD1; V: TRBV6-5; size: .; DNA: TGTGCCAGCAGTTATGGTGCCCTGGGACAGGGGCGGGACGAGCAGTACTTC; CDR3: CASSYGALGQGRDEQYF